This T cell receptor beta chain was identified in a study of OX40 agonist ivuxolimab in advanced cancers. Data came from immunoSEQ multiplex PCR; TCRdb stores just in-frame clones and leaves some out. Of some 70,000 clones listed, roughly 84% are singletons. The CDR3 length is 13 residues. The V end lost 4 bases, the J end lost 6 bases, and 7 bases lay between the germline ends. CDR1 and CDR2 from the germline V gene are SGHAT and FQNNGV. Individuals having autoimmune disease history or systemic immunosuppression were not enrolled. The source is an adult with an advanced solid tumor such as melanoma, head and neck, liver or kidney cancer. The sequenced sample was CD4+ or CD8+ T cells sorted from blood, obtained in a trial of the OX40 agonist ivuxolimab. The V and J genes are TRBV11-2 and TRBJ1-6; D uncertain. The CDR3 is CASSSSINSPLHF. The CDR3 DNA sequence: TGTGCCAGCAGCTCGAGTATTAATTCACCCCTCCACTTT.